The following is a T cell receptor beta chain sequence with its context. Its antigen is not identified. The data are from a study of shared clonotypes between healthy human individuals. In the study overall: Two women and three men aged 18 to 49 served as donors.

Notes on the study in general: Naive CD4 clonotype sharing across a handful of donors was about 5.3%. Clonotypes which were not shared had lower generation probabilities than clonotypes that all four donors shared.

Methods used by the authors: Junction-only sequences produced by ImmunoSEQ had no quality scores, so filtering differed. The repertoire was sequenced with immunoSEQ multiplex PCR; TCRdb's copy has only in-frame clones and lacks some. V and J calls plus clone size are reproduced from that table; the DNA served to infer D and trimming. The sample carries under 1,100,000 clones, more than 75% recorded once. Sequences were obtained from memory CD4+ T cells from PBMCs. Described subset: CD45RA-negative fraction. This TCR came from a young man in good health. Some clones in this sample may be carry-over from other donors' samples.

For the CDR3, the DNA is TGCGCCAGCAGATCCCTAGCGGGAGGCCCCCACGAGCAGTACTTC. It specifies CASRSLAGGPHEQYF. The chain carries TRBV5-1 and TRBJ2-7, with 11 bases lining up with TRBD2. The V gene's germline CDR1 is SGHRS and CDR2 YFSETQ. The CDR3 loop spans 15 amino acids. The ends lost 5 bases at V and 5 bases at J; junction bases unmatched: 9.